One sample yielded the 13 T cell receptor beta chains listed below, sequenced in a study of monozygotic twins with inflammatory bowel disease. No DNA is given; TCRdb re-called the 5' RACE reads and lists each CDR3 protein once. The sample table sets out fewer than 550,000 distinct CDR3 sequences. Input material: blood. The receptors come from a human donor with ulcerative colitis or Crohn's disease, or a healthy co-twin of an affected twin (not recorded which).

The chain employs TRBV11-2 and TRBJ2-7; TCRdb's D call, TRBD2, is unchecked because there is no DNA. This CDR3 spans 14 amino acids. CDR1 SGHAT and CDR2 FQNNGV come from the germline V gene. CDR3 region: CASSPLAGYYEQYF.

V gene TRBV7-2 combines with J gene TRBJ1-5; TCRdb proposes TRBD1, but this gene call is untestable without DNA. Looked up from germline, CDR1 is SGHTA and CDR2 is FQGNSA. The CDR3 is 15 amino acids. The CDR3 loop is CASSSTGDSNQPQHF.

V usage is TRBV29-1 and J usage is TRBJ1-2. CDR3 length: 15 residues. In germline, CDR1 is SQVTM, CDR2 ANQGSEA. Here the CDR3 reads CSVEDREAPNYGYTF.

The CDR3 sequence is CASSLSGFTEQFF. The chain couples TRBV28 to TRBJ2-1; lacking DNA, the TRBD1 call made by TCRdb goes unchecked. This CDR3 has 13 residues. Germline-derived CDR1 and CDR2 are MDHEN and SYDVKM.

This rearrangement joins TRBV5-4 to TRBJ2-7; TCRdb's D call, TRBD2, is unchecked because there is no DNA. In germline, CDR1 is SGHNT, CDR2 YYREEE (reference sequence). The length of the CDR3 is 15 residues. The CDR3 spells CASSLRGNLAYEQYF.

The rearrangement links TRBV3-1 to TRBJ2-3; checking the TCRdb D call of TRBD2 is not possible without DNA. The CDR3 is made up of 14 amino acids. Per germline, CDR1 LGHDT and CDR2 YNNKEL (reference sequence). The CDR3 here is CASSPASGTDTQYF.

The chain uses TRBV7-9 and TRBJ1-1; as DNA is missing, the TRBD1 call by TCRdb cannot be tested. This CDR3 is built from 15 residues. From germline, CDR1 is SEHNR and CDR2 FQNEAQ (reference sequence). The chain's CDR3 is CASSDGDDRDDEAFF.

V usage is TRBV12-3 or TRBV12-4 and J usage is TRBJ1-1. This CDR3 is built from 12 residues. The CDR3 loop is CAGSASATEAIF.

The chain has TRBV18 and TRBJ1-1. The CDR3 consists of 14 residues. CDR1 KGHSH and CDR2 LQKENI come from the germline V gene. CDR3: CASSPAFRDTEAFF.

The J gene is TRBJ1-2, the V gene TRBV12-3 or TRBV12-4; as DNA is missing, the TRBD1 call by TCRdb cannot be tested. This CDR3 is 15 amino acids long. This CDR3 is CASSLAPSPNYGYTF.

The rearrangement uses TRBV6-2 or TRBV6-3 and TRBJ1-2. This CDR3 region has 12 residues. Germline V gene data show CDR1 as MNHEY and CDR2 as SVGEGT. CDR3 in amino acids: CASSKDNYGYTF.

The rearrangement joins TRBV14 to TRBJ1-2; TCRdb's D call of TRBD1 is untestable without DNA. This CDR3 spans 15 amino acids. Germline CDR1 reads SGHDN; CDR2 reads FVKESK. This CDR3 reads CASSHYGKGNHGYTF.

This chain's CDR3 is CASSLTGTGAAYQETQYF. This sequence joins TRBV7-3 and TRBJ2-5; no DNA is available, so the TRBD1 call from TCRdb remains unchecked. The CDR3 runs 18 residues. Germline CDR1 is SGHTA and CDR2 is FQGTGA.